The 10 T cell receptor beta chains reported below all come from one sample, sequenced in a study of T cell responses to AZD1222 COVID-19 vaccine. The protocol was immunoSEQ multiplex PCR, while the TCRdb copy is restricted to in-frame clones and leaves out a portion. The table records approximately 150,000 clones, about 89% of them present only once. Specimen: peripheral blood, collected 28 days after the second AZD1222 dose. These receptors originate from an adult who received the AZD1222 COVID-19 vaccine.

Written as DNA, the CDR3 is TGCAGTGCTAGAGATCAGTTTGGCTACACCTTC. The encoded protein is CSARDQFGYTF. The rearrangement links TRBV20-1 to TRBJ1-2; D not resolved. V gave up 0 bases and J gave up 7 bases, with 6 bases separating them. CDR3 length: 11 amino acids. Germline lookup yields CDR1 DFQATT and CDR2 SNEGSKA (reference sequence).

The chain carries TRBV6-2 or TRBV6-3 and TRBJ2-7; 8 bases are shared with TRBD1. V trimming: 6 bases; J trimming: 2 bases; junction bases outside the gene matches: 12. The CDR3 runs 16 residues. The germline CDR1 and CDR2 sequences are MNHEY and SVGEGT. The CDR3 sequence is CASSFTFGTGTYEQYF. Written as DNA, the CDR3 is TGTGCCAGCAGCTTTACCTTCGGGACAGGAACCTACGAGCAGTACTTC.

V is TRBV7-6 and J is TRBJ2-1; TRBD2 aligns across 10 bases. With V trimmed by 3 bases and J by 5 bases, 4 bases remained unmatched. CDR3 size: 15 residues. Germline V CDR1 and CDR2: SGHVS, FNYEAQ. CDR3 nucleotides: TGTGCCAGCAGCTTTACTAGCGGGATAGACAATGAGCAGTTCTTC. Translation: CASSFTSGIDNEQFF. Filled out from reference TRBV7-6 and TRBJ2-1, the complete variable domain reads GAGVSQSPRYKVTKRGQDVALRCDPISGHVSLYWYRQALGQGPEFLTYFNYEAQQDKSGLPNDRFSAERPEGSISTLTIQRTEQRDSAMYRCASSFTSGIDNEQFFGPGTRLTVL.

The V call is TRBV7-2, the J call TRBJ2-3, with 14 nucleotides matching TRBD2. Trimming at V came to 3 bases and at J to 6 bases, leaving 8 bases not matched to a gene. CDR1 is SGHTA, CDR2 FQGNSA, per germline. The CDR3 has 17 amino acids. CDR3 nucleotide sequence: TGTGCCAGCAGCTTTGGACTAGCGGGAGGAGGATTGGATACGCAGTATTTT. It yields the protein CASSFGLAGGGLDTQYF.

This clone has just one count. CDR3 in amino acids: CASRRQGRNSPLHF. Written as DNA, the CDR3 is TGTGCCAGCAGACGACAGGGTCGGAATTCACCCCTCCACTTT. This chain connects TRBV6-5 to TRBJ1-6; TRBD1 matches 7 bases. V was clipped by 6 bases and J by 7 bases; unmatched bases: 6. This CDR3 has 14 residues. Germline CDR1 is MNHEY and CDR2 is SVGAGI.

The chain joins TRBV7-2 to TRBJ2-7; TRBD2 aligns across 13 bases. Germline CDR1 and CDR2: SGHTA and FQGNSA. V shed 1 base, J shed 4 bases, and the junction held 4 bases outside the gene matches. CDR3 size: 16 residues. The CDR3 region has the DNA TGTGCCAGCAGCTTAGGACTAGCGGGGGGTATATACGAGCAGTACTTC. Protein: CASSLGLAGGIYEQYF.

The chain carries TRBV29-1 and TRBJ1-2; D is perhaps TRBD1 (5 bases). Germline CDR1 and CDR2: SQVTM and ANQGSEA. CDR3 length: 12 amino acids. V lost 3 bases and J 11 bases, leaving 16 bases between the germline ends. The CDR3 coding sequence is TGCAGCGTTGAGATTGGGACTGACGGGTACACCTTC. This encodes CSVEIGTDGYTF.

The chain joins TRBV5-6 to TRBJ2-1, with TRBD2 matching 9 bases. The germline CDR1 and CDR2 sequences are SGHDT and YYEEEE. Trimming took 0 bases from V and 6 from J; bases not matched to a gene: 7. CDR3 size: 16 residues. This CDR3 reads CASSLGISGGSNEQFF. The CDR3 DNA follows: TGTGCCAGCAGCTTGGGGATTAGCGGGGGTTCCAATGAGCAGTTCTTC.

The J gene is TRBJ2-3, the V gene TRBV19; 15 bases line up with TRBD2. The J segment lost 2 bases and the V segment lost 1 base, leaving 7 bases of the junction unmatched. The CDR3 has 19 amino acids. Looked up from germline, CDR1 is LNHDA and CDR2 is SQIVND (reference sequence). The CDR3 sequence is CASSIVGLAGGPNTDTQYF. The CDR3 coding sequence is TGTGCCAGTAGTATAGTCGGACTAGCGGGAGGGCCGAACACAGATACGCAGTATTTT. The full variable domain, with the rest looked up from reference TRBV19 and TRBJ2-3, is DGGITQSPKYLFRKEGQNVTLSCEQNLNHDAMYWYRQDPGQGLRLIYYSQIVNDFQKGDIAEGYSVSREKKESFPLTVTSAQKNPTAFYLCASSIVGLAGGPNTDTQYFGPGTRLTVL.

CDR3 sequence (DNA): TGTGCCAGCAGCCAAGATAGCCGCCGGGATTACGAGCAGTACTTC. Protein product: CASSQDSRRDYEQYF. V gene TRBV3-1 (or the pseudogene TRBV3-2) combines with J gene TRBJ2-7, with a possible D match to TRBD2 (5 bases). The CDR3 covers 15 residues. Germline V gene lookup returns CDR1 LGHDT and CDR2 YNNKEL (reference sequence). V lost 0 bases to trimming and J lost 4 bases, with 13 bases between them.